A single sample gave rise to the 20 T cell receptor beta chains below, sequenced in a study of T cells expressing NK-cell markers. TCRdb re-called the 5' RACE reads; every CDR3 protein appears as one record, without DNA. This table holds hundreds of thousands of distinct CDR3 sequences. Input material: blood T cells: a sorted CD56 or NKG2C T cell subset, CD4+ or CD8+ T cells, or bulk PBMC T cells (not recorded which). The receptors here all came from a man younger than 35 in good health.

This chain connects TRBV11-2 to TRBJ2-1; TCRdb indicates TRBD1, and absent DNA this call remains unverified. The CDR3 loop spans 15 amino acids. Germline V gene data show CDR1 as SGHAT and CDR2 as FQNNGV. CDR3 protein: CASSRGRGLDNEQFF.

This chain joins TRBV4-3 and TRBJ2-3. The germline V gene has CDR1 LGHNA and CDR2 YSLEER. There are 13 residues in the CDR3. The CDR3 is CASSQSTGDTQYF.

This sequence joins TRBV20-1 and TRBJ1-3. Germline V gives CDR1 DFQATT, CDR2 SNEGSKA (reference sequence). The CDR3 contains 14 residues. This chain's CDR3 is CSNKLGVPGNTIYF.

The chain employs TRBV7-8 and TRBJ2-3; the D call of TRBD2 rests on TCRdb alone, since no DNA is present to check it. This CDR3 is built from 17 residues. Germline V gives CDR1 SGHVS, CDR2 FQNEAQ. The CDR3: CASSPRGSGIRTDTQYF.

The J gene is TRBJ1-6, the V gene TRBV20-1; TCRdb's D gene call, TRBD1, goes unchecked for lack of DNA. The CDR3 consists of 14 residues. Per germline, CDR1 DFQATT and CDR2 SNEGSKA (reference sequence). CDR3 protein: CSAKRDRVISPLHF.

V is TRBV6-5 and J is TRBJ2-5; TCRdb gives TRBD1 as the D gene, but with no DNA this cannot be confirmed. This CDR3 is 17 amino acids long. Germline V gene data show CDR1 as MNHEY and CDR2 as SVGAGI. The CDR3: CASSMAAPGRTEETQYF.

The gene calls are TRBV28 and TRBJ2-4; TCRdb calls TRBD1, which cannot be checked without DNA. CDR3 length: 16 amino acids. CDR1 is MDHEN and CDR2 is SYDVKM in the germline V gene. CDR3 residues: CASRLRAAVAKNIQYF.

Here the CDR3 reads CSATPQAGGYTQYF. V and J are TRBV20-1 and TRBJ2-3; with no DNA, the TCRdb D assignment of TRBD1 cannot be verified. This CDR3 has 14 residues. Germline V lookup: CDR1 DFQATT, CDR2 SNEGSKA (reference sequence).

The chain combines TRBV12-3 or TRBV12-4 with TRBJ2-5; TCRdb designates TRBD2, a call that cannot be tested without DNA. The CDR3 is 16 amino acids. This CDR3 reads CASSPFLAGGGETQYF.

This sequence joins TRBV20-1 and TRBJ1-6; TCRdb gives TRBD1 as the D gene, but with no DNA this cannot be confirmed. The CDR3 is made up of 16 amino acids. CDR1 and CDR2 (germline): DFQATT, SNEGSKA (reference sequence). The CDR3 region is CSARGPGGALNSPLHF.

The chain carries TRBV6-5 and TRBJ1-1; without DNA, the TCRdb call of TRBD1 cannot be checked. CDR1 MNHEY and CDR2 SVGAGI come from the germline V gene. The CDR3 extends over 12 amino acids. CDR3 sequence: CASSKGQGKAFF.

The V gene is TRBV12-3 or TRBV12-4, the J gene TRBJ2-1. This CDR3 contains 13 residues. The CDR3 loop is CASSLSDLNEQFF.

The chain is built from TRBV5-5 and TRBJ2-1; TCRdb lists TRBD2, though no DNA is available to test this call. CDR1 SGHKS and CDR2 YYEKEE come from the germline V gene (reference sequence). This CDR3 region has 16 residues. The CDR3 spells CASTPPGTSVYNEQFF. Supplemented by reference TRBV5-5 and TRBJ2-1, the full variable domain reads DAGVTQSPTHLIKTRGQQVTLRCSPISGHKSVSWYQQVLGQGPQFIFQYYEKEERGRGNFPDRFSARQFPNYSSELNVNALLLGDSALYLCASTPPGTSVYNEQFFGPGTRLTVL.

The V gene is TRBV12-3 or TRBV12-4, the J gene TRBJ2-7; TCRdb gives TRBD2 as the D gene, but with no DNA this cannot be confirmed. The CDR3 runs to 14 residues. CDR3 residues: CASAASGAAYEQYF.

The rearrangement joins TRBV10-1 to TRBJ2-2; checking the TCRdb D call of TRBD2 is not possible without DNA. The CDR3 spans 16 residues. Germline V CDR1 and CDR2: WNHNN, SYGVQD (reference sequence). CDR3 sequence: CASSEFRKEDTGELFF.

This chain uses TRBV12-3 or TRBV12-4 with TRBJ2-5. The CDR3 consists of 15 residues. The CDR3 spells CASSLARGSQETQYF.

The chain has TRBV5-1 and TRBJ2-5; absent DNA, TCRdb's TRBD2 call cannot be checked. The CDR3 is 15 residues long. Germline V gene lookup returns CDR1 SGHRS and CDR2 YFSETQ. CDR3 sequence reads: CASSPGVASGETQYF.

The chain recombines TRBV6-2 or TRBV6-3 with TRBJ2-3. Germline CDR1 and CDR2: MNHEY and SVGEGT. This CDR3 is built from 13 residues. The CDR3: CASSYSKWNTQYF.

CDR3 amino acids: CASRPGQGVSNSPLHF. J is TRBJ1-6 and V is TRBV5-1; absent DNA, TCRdb's TRBD1 call cannot be checked. The CDR3 totals 16 residues. Per germline, CDR1 SGHRS and CDR2 YFSETQ.

V usage is TRBV24-1 and J usage is TRBJ2-2; TCRdb returns TRBD1, unconfirmable since there is no DNA. The CDR3 covers 14 residues. CDR1 is KGHDR, CDR2 SFDVKD, per germline. CDR3 amino acids: CATLGTDKTGELFF.